This T cell receptor beta chain was retrieved from a study of graft-versus-host responses after intestinal transplantation. Study-level information: Those transplanted obtained multivisceral, liver-intestinal, or isolated intestinal grafts. Each recipient received anti-thymocyte globulin induction, then tacrolimus and steroids for roughly 3 years.

Some clones are missing from TCRdb's copy, which holds only in-frame ones; the method was immunoSEQ multiplex PCR. The table lists approximately 58,000 clones, around 90% of them singletons. Germline V gene data show CDR1 as SGHNT and CDR2 as YYREEE (reference sequence). Between the trimmed V and J ends, which lost 0 bases and 3 bases, there was a span of 12 bases. This CDR3 spans 16 amino acids. Material: PBMCs, obtained approximately four months after intestinal transplantation. The V gene is TRBV5-4, the J gene TRBJ2-2; D gene uncertain. The TCR was taken from a human patient who received an intestinal transplant, so some T cells may come from the graft donor. The CDR3, as DNA: TGTGCCAGCAGCTTGGAGGCCAGGACGCACACCGGGGAGCTGTTTTTT. This codes for CASSLEARTHTGELFF.